One and the same sample provided the 29 T cell receptor beta chains below, sequenced in a study of shared clonotypes between healthy human individuals. The assay was immunoSEQ multiplex PCR, and TCRdb's table has in-frame clones only and misses some. The sample shows around 1 million clones, 60% to 85% of them seen only once. The sequencing input was memory CD4+ T cells sorted from blood. The subset: CD45RA-negative fraction. The origin of the receptors is a man younger than 30 in good health.

The chain carries TRBV30 and TRBJ2-4; no clear D. Trimming left V 3 bases short and J 6 bases short, with 12 bases between. Germline V gene data show CDR1 as GTSNPN and CDR2 as SVGIG (reference sequence). CDR3 length equals 13 residues. CDR3 region: CAWRQVPVNIQYF. In DNA form, the CDR3 reads TGTGCCTGGAGGCAGGTGCCGGTAAACATTCAGTACTTC. The full variable domain, with the rest looked up from reference TRBV30 and TRBJ2-4, is SQTIHQWPATLVQPVGSPLSLECTVEGTSNPNLYWYRQAAGRGLQLLFYSVGIGQISSEVPQNLSASRPQDRQFILSSKKLLLSDSGFYLCAWRQVPVNIQYFGAGTRLSVL.

The gene calls are TRBV25-1 and TRBJ1-4; the match to TRBD1 covers 7 bases. The CDR3 runs 15 residues. From germline, CDR1 is MGHDK and CDR2 SYGVNS. J was trimmed by 4 bases and V by 4 bases; bases with no gene match: 6. CDR3 DNA: TGTGCCAGCAGTGTGCCGGGACAGTTTAATGAAAAACTGTTTTTT. Amino acids: CASSVPGQFNEKLFF.

This rearrangement joins TRBV7-9 to TRBJ2-7; 9 positions match TRBD1. CDR3 length: 14 residues. Germline V CDR1 and CDR2: SEHNR, FQNEAQ (reference sequence). Trimming cost V 4 bases and J 7 bases; bases outside gene matches: 8. The chain's CDR3 is CASSSRDRAGEQYF. In DNA, the CDR3 is TGTGCCAGCAGCTCCCGGGACAGGGCGGGGGAGCAGTACTTC.

V and J are TRBV6-1 and TRBJ2-1, with 9 bases lining up with TRBD2. V dropped 6 bases and J dropped 4; count of bases not matched to a gene: 4. In germline, CDR1 is MNHNS, CDR2 SASEGT. This CDR3 region has 14 residues. The CDR3 is CASSRTSVYNEQFF. In DNA, the CDR3 is TGTGCCAGCAGCAGGACTAGCGTGTACAATGAGCAGTTCTTC.

This clone has ten or more counts. The rearrangement uses TRBV4-1 and TRBJ2-2; the D is unclear. The CDR3 totals 14 residues. The germline V gene encodes CDR1 MGHRA and CDR2 YSYEKL. Deletions cut 1 base from V and 6 bases from J, with 9 bases between. CDR3 amino acids: CASSQANVAGELFF. The CDR3 DNA reads as TGCGCCAGCAGCCAAGCCAACGTTGCCGGGGAGCTGTTTTTT.

The chain employs TRBV5-6 and TRBJ1-2; tentative D call: TRBD1 (5 bases). The CDR3 totals 16 residues. Trimming left V 3 bases short and J 2 bases short, with 17 bases between. The germline CDR1 and CDR2 sequences are SGHDT and YYEEEE. CDR3 sequence (DNA): TGTGCCAGCAGCTCCGAATTGCAGGGAGGAAACTATGGCTACACCTTC. Translation: CASSSELQGGNYGYTF.

This chain uses TRBV5-1 with TRBJ2-7; 11 bases match TRBD2. The J segment lost 6 bases and the V segment lost 0 bases, leaving 5 bases of the junction unmatched. This CDR3 has 15 amino acids. Germline CDR1 reads SGHRS; CDR2 reads YFSETQ. The CDR3 reads CASSLGPGLAAEQYF. The DNA of the CDR3 is TGCGCCAGCAGCTTGGGACCGGGACTAGCGGCCGAGCAGTACTTC.

V usage is TRBV30 and J usage is TRBJ2-5; D is ambiguous. This CDR3 region has 12 residues. Trimming removed 2 bases from V and 2 bases from J, with 6 bases in between. CDR1 is GTSNPN, CDR2 SVGIG, per germline (reference sequence). This chain's CDR3 is CAWSYQQETQYF. DNA of the CDR3: TGTGCCTGGAGTTACCAGCAAGAGACCCAGTACTTC.

The genes are TRBV10-3 and TRBJ2-2; TRBD1 matches at 9 bases. The CDR3 consists of 16 residues. Germline CDR1 ENHRY, CDR2 SYGVKD. V trimming: 2 bases; J trimming: 4 bases; junction bases outside the gene matches: 5. CDR3 region: CAISEIQGASTGELFF. The DNA for the CDR3 is TGTGCCATCAGTGAGATACAGGGGGCTAGCACCGGGGAGCTGTTTTTT.

This clone appeared once. V usage is TRBV6-5 and J usage is TRBJ2-3; 7 nucleotides line up with TRBD1. CDR1 is MNHEY and CDR2 is SVGAGI in the germline V gene. After removal of 6 bases from V and 4 bases from J, the junction contained 10 bases not matched to a gene. The CDR3 is 15 residues long. The CDR3 region has the DNA TGTGCCAGCAGCCGACAGGGAACGAGGGCAGATACGCAGTATTTT. Residues: CASSRQGTRADTQYF.

V is TRBV30 and J is TRBJ1-5; D perhaps matches TRBD1 (6 bases). Germline CDR1 and CDR2: GTSNPN and SVGIG (reference sequence). CDR3 length: 18 amino acids. V gave up 0 bases and J gave up 1 base, with 19 bases separating them. CDR3 residues: CAWSVRGTGQLSNQPQHF. CDR3 coding DNA: TGTGCCTGGAGTGTACGGGGAACAGGGCAATTGAGCAATCAGCCCCAGCATTTT.

The chain recombines TRBV30 with TRBJ1-2; a possible D gene is TRBD1 (5 bases). Germline-derived CDR1 and CDR2 are GTSNPN and SVGIG (reference sequence). This CDR3 contains 13 residues. V shed 1 base and J shed 8 bases, with 14 bases lying between them. The CDR3 sequence: CAWSGGRVKGYTF. The CDR3 coding sequence is TGTGCCTGGAGTGGGGGCAGGGTGAAAGGCTACACCTTC.

CDR3 sequence (DNA): TGCGCCAGCAGCCAAGGAGCCGGGACAGCCGCGTCAGGGACTGAAGCTTTCTTT. This translates into CASSQGAGTAASGTEAFF. The V and J genes are TRBV4-1 and TRBJ1-1; 7 nucleotides align to TRBD1. With V trimmed by 1 base and J by 5 bases, 16 bases remained unmatched. Germline-derived CDR1 and CDR2 are MGHRA and YSYEKL. The CDR3 runs to 18 residues.

There are a few counts of this clone. V and J are TRBV28 and TRBJ2-1, with a possible D match to TRBD1 (5 bases). Germline values: CDR1 MDHEN, CDR2 SYDVKM. This CDR3 comprises 14 residues. Trimming took off 6 bases at V and 4 bases at J, with 13 bases between the two ends. The CDR3 loop is CASRDGQGYNEQFF. CDR3 nucleotide sequence: TGTGCCAGCAGGGACGGGCAGGGTTACAATGAGCAGTTCTTC.

As regards this clone: This specimen includes other DNA sequences encoding the same CDR3. V usage is TRBV18 and J usage is TRBJ1-5, with TRBD1 matching over 7 bases. The CDR3 contains 13 residues. With 4 bases clipped from V and 5 bases from J, the junction kept 2 bases outside the gene matches. Germline assignment: CDR1 KGHSH and CDR2 LQKENI. The CDR3: CASSQGADQPQHF. The CDR3 DNA follows: TGTGCCAGCTCACAGGGGGCGGATCAGCCCCAGCATTTT.

The CDR3 coding sequence is TGCAGCGTTTCCCCCATCCCGGGCCACGACACTGAAGCTTTCTTT. It yields the protein CSVSPIPGHDTEAFF. The chain joins TRBV29-1 to TRBJ1-1, with no clear D. V was trimmed by 5 bases and J by 3 bases, leaving 19 bases between them. The CDR3 is made up of 15 amino acids. The germline CDR1 and CDR2 sequences are SQVTM and ANQGSEA. Based on the CDR3 plus reference TRBV29-1 and TRBJ1-1, the full variable domain is SAVISQKPSRDICQRGTSLTIQCQVDSQVTMMFWYRQQPGQSLTLIATANQGSEATYESGFVIDKFPISRPNLTFSTLTVSNMSPEDSSIYLCSVSPIPGHDTEAFFGQGTRLTVV.

For this clone: Other DNA sequences within the sample encode an identical CDR3. The chain joins TRBV2 to TRBJ1-1; D is unresolved. CDR1 and CDR2 (germline): SNHLY, FYNNEI. The CDR3 totals 13 residues. Deletions cut 3 bases from V and 1 base from J, with 6 bases between. This CDR3 reads CASSDQANTEAFF. The CDR3 DNA follows: TGTGCCAGCAGTGATCAGGCGAACACTGAAGCTTTCTTT.

This clone has just one count. The V gene is TRBV11-2, the J gene TRBJ2-7, with 8 bases fitting TRBD2. The J segment lost 2 bases and the V segment lost 4 bases, leaving 7 bases of the junction unmatched. Germline CDR1 reads SGHAT; CDR2 reads FQNNGV. The CDR3 is 15 amino acids. The CDR3 nucleotides read TGTGCCAGCAGCTCGGGGGGGTCTATCGCCTACGAGCAGTACTTC. Amino acid sequence: CASSSGGSIAYEQYF.

The chain combines TRBV27 with TRBJ2-7, with D unresolved. The ends were cut back, 6 bases at V and 1 base at J, with 10 bases in the middle. The length of the CDR3 is 13 residues. Germline V gives CDR1 MNHEY, CDR2 SMNVEV (reference sequence). For the CDR3, the DNA is TGTGCCAGCAGCCTAGACAAGTCCTACGAGCAGTACTTC. Protein product: CASSLDKSYEQYF.

V is TRBV5-1 and J is TRBJ1-1, with D maybe TRBD1 (6 bases). This CDR3 spans 14 amino acids. V was cut by 7 bases and J by 1 base, with 14 bases left in between. Germline V gene data show CDR1 as SGHRS and CDR2 as YFSETQ. The DNA for the CDR3 is TGCGCCAGCGGAAAGGACAGTTCGAACACTGAAGCTTTCTTT. The encoded protein is CASGKDSSNTEAFF.

The rearrangement links TRBV7-8 to TRBJ2-7, with 9 bases that match TRBD2. J lost 2 bases, V lost 3 bases, and 5 bases had no gene match. CDR3 size: 15 residues. Germline values: CDR1 SGHVS, CDR2 FQNEAQ. The CDR3 loop reads CASSLILAGTYEQYF. Here the CDR3 DNA reads TGTGCCAGCAGCTTGATACTAGCGGGCACCTACGAGCAGTACTTC.

Written as DNA, the CDR3 is TGTGCCAGCAGCTTGTTGGGGGACACTGAAGCTTTCTTT. Encoded protein: CASSLLGDTEAFF. This rearrangement joins TRBV5-5 to TRBJ1-1; tentative D call: TRBD1 (5 bases). Trimming took off 1 base at V and 3 bases at J, with 7 bases between the two ends. The V gene's germline CDR1 is SGHKS and CDR2 YYEKEE (reference sequence). The CDR3 sequence is 13 residues long.

V gene TRBV10-2 combines with J gene TRBJ1-5; 7 bases align to TRBD1. V lost 2 bases, J lost 2 bases, and 0 bases stayed unmatched. This CDR3 is built from 14 residues. Germline V lookup: CDR1 WSHSY, CDR2 SAAADI. This CDR3 reads CASSEQGGNQPQHF. Here the CDR3 DNA reads TGCGCCAGCAGTGAGCAGGGGGGCAATCAGCCCCAGCATTTT.

The chain carries TRBV5-1 and TRBJ2-7; a possible D gene is TRBD1 (6 bases). With 1 base removed from V and 2 bases from J, the gap between germline ends came to 10 bases. CDR1 SGHRS and CDR2 YFSETQ come from the germline V gene. The CDR3 contains 14 residues. CDR3 sequence: CASSLLQGAYEQYF. For the CDR3, the DNA is TGCGCCAGCAGCTTGCTACAGGGCGCCTACGAGCAGTACTTC.

This clone was recorded at least ten times. This sample also contains other DNA sequences that code for the same CDR3. The V and J genes are TRBV18 and TRBJ2-7, with a possible D match to TRBD1 (7 bases). V was shortened by 3 bases and J by 2 bases, with 11 bases between the two germline ends. The CDR3 runs to 14 residues. Germline V CDR1 and CDR2: KGHSH, LQKENI. Here the CDR3 DNA reads TGTGCCAGCTCACCCGGGGGACAGACCTACGAGCAGTACTTC. This codes for CASSPGGQTYEQYF. The full variable domain, its missing parts supplied by reference TRBV18 and TRBJ2-7, is NAGVMQNPRHLVRRRGQEARLRCSPMKGHSHVYWYRQLPEEGLKFMVYLQKENIIDESGMPKERFSAEFPKEGPSILRIQQVVRGDSAAYFCASSPGGQTYEQYFGPGTRLTVT.

This clone was recorded many times. The chain joins TRBV5-1 to TRBJ2-5; D possibly uses TRBD1 or TRBD2 (5 bases each). The length of the CDR3 is 15 residues. Germline V gives CDR1 SGHRS, CDR2 YFSETQ. Trimming removed 4 bases from V and 4 bases from J, with 17 bases in between. CDR3 protein: CASSTGDGGRETQYF. CDR3 coding DNA: TGCGCCAGCAGCACTGGGGACGGTGGTCGAGAGACCCAGTACTTC.

The chain uses TRBV11-1 and TRBJ2-3, with TRBD1 matching over 8 bases. V trimming: 6 bases; J trimming: 2 bases; junction bases outside the gene matches: 7. Germline values: CDR1 SGHAT, CDR2 FQDESV (reference sequence). The CDR3 extends over 15 amino acids. The CDR3, as DNA: TGTGCCAGCAGATCCGACAGGGGCGACACAGATACGCAGTATTTT. Its protein product is CASRSDRGDTDTQYF.

This chain connects TRBV4-2 to TRBJ2-7, with D tentatively TRBD1 (6 bases). Trimming cost V 6 bases and J 2 bases, with 11 bases left between them. CDR3 length: 13 amino acids. The germline V gene has CDR1 LGHNA and CDR2 YNFKEQ. The DNA of the CDR3 is TGTGCCAGCAGTCCTACAGGGACCTACGAGCAGTACTTC. As protein: CASSPTGTYEQYF.

The chain couples TRBV28 to TRBJ1-2, with D hard to call. The CDR3 spans 13 residues. V was pared by 5 bases and J by 7 bases, with 14 bases between. From germline, CDR1 is MDHEN and CDR2 SYDVKM. The CDR3 spells CASSLPRGSGYTF. The CDR3 DNA is TGTGCCAGCAGTCTACCTCGGGGAAGTGGCTACACCTTC.